Listed below are T cell receptor beta chains from one sample, sequenced in a study of blood T cell repertoires in COVID-19. Clones were sequenced by immunoSEQ multiplex PCR, and TCRdb holds only the in-frame ones, with some missing. The sample records about 300,000 clones, around 89% being singletons. The sequenced sample was peripheral blood. The receptors were sampled from a man between 18 and 35 years old who had recovered from COVID-19. Each CDR3 is given with its conserved first and last residue. Fields, in order: V gene, J gene, D gene, clone size, CDR3 protein, CDR3 DNA. A D gene is named only where the DNA matches it firmly. A row's size may be missing; if present it is once, few, many or a size class.

>TRBV5-8|TRBJ2-6|TRBD1|once
CASSSTGAHPTF
TGTGCCAGCAGCTCGACAGGGGCCCATCCGACTTTC
>TRBV28|TRBJ2-5|TRBD1|NA
CASSLLGTGYQETQYF
TGTGCCAGCAGTTTATTAGGGACAGGGTACCAAGAGACCCAGTACTTC
>TRBV2|TRBJ2-1|TRBD1|NA
CASSDEQGAFEQFF
TGTGCCAGCAGTGATGAGCAGGGGGCGTTCGAGCAGTTCTTC
>TRBV18|TRBJ1-4|NA|NA
CASSPMDSATNEKLFF
TGTGCCAGCTCACCGATGGACTCTGCAACTAATGAAAAACTGTTTTTT
>TRBV6-5|TRBJ1-1|NA|NA
CASSFGTEAFF
TGTGCCAGCAGCTTCGGGACAGAAGCTTTCTTT
>TRBV4-3|TRBJ2-1|NA|NA
CASSQGLPSYNEQFF
TGCGCCAGCAGCCAGGGACTTCCAAGTTACAATGAGCAGTTCTTC
>TRBV6-2/TRBV6-3|TRBJ2-7|TRBD1|few
CASSMGQPSYEQYF
TGTGCCAGCAGTATGGGACAGCCCTCCTACGAGCAGTACTTC
>TRBV5-1|TRBJ2-7|TRBD1|NA
CASSLRGTVHSYEQYF
TGCGCCAGCAGCTTACGAGGGACAGTACACTCCTACGAGCAGTACTTC
>TRBV7-2|TRBJ2-1|TRBD2|NA
CASSLTSGAEQFF
TGTGCCAGCAGCCTAACTAGCGGGGCAGAGCAGTTCTTC
>TRBV7-9|TRBJ1-6|NA|few
CASSFTPDTSYNSPLHF
TGTGCCAGCAGCTTTACCCCGGACACATCCTATAATTCACCCCTCCACTTT
>TRBV7-9|TRBJ1-4|TRBD1|once
CASSPRLQGAYEKLFF
TGTGCCAGCAGCCCACGGTTACAGGGGGCATATGAAAAACTGTTTTTT
>TRBV2|TRBJ2-7|TRBD1|NA
CASSYPTGAYEQYF
TGTGCCAGCAGTTACCCGACAGGGGCCTACGAGCAGTACTTC
>TRBV27|TRBJ1-5|NA|NA
CASSLASYNQPQHF
TGTGCCAGCAGTTTAGCCAGTTACAATCAGCCCCAGCATTTT
>TRBV19|TRBJ1-2|NA|NA
CASSLQAGYTF
TGTGCCAGTAGTCTTCAGGCTGGCTACACCTTC
>TRBV6-6|TRBJ1-5|NA|once
CASTGGVGQPQHF
TGTGCCAGCACTGGGGGGGTAGGGCAGCCCCAGCATTTT
>TRBV7-6|TRBJ2-3|TRBD2|NA
CASSTLAGGGVNTQYF
TGTGCCAGCAGCACCTTAGCCGGGGGGGGCGTGAATACGCAGTATTTT
>TRBV2|TRBJ1-2|TRBD1|few
CASSEGTGYGYTF
TGTGCCAGCAGTGAGGGGACAGGATATGGCTACACCTTC
>TRBV7-9|TRBJ1-2|NA|NA
CASRGSGNYGYTF
TGTGCCAGCAGGGGGTCAGGGAACTATGGCTACACCTTC
>TRBV5-1|TRBJ2-7|NA|NA
CASSLDSFYEQYF
TGCGCCAGCAGCTTGGACAGTTTCTACGAGCAGTACTTC
>TRBV7-9|TRBJ1-1|NA|NA
CASSLGLGGLIGAFF
TGTGCCAGCAGCTTAGGCTTGGGGGGGCTCATCGGGGCTTTCTTT
>TRBV6-2/TRBV6-3|TRBJ2-3|TRBD1|NA
CASSFDPGQGYTDTQYF
TGTGCCAGCAGTTTCGACCCGGGACAGGGGTACACAGATACGCAGTATTTT
>TRBV11-2|TRBJ2-7|NA|NA
CASSSREASYEQYF
TGTGCCAGCAGCTCGCGAGAGGCCTCCTACGAGCAGTACTTC
>TRBV4-3|TRBJ1-2|TRBD1|NA
CASSQDGVYSGTEVNYGYTF
TGCGCCAGCAGCCAAGACGGAGTCTATTCAGGGACAGAAGTTAACTATGGCTACACCTTC
>TRBV27|TRBJ2-1|NA|NA
CASSITSFNEQFF
TGTGCCAGCAGTATAACTAGTTTCAATGAGCAGTTCTTC
>TRBV29-1|TRBJ1-2|NA|NA
CSVALNYGYTF
TGCAGCGTTGCCTTAAACTATGGCTACACCTTC
>TRBV18|TRBJ2-1|TRBD1|NA
CASSPPAGGRYNEQFF
TGTGCCAGCTCACCACCGGCAGGGGGCAGGTACAATGAGCAGTTCTTC
>TRBV6-5|TRBJ1-5|NA|NA
CASLRDSNQPQHF
TGTGCCAGCTTACGGGACTCCAATCAGCCCCAGCATTTT
>TRBV19|TRBJ2-2|NA|NA
CASSIAQGSTGELFF
TGTGCCAGTAGTATTGCTCAGGGGAGCACCGGGGAGCTGTTTTTT
>TRBV28|TRBJ1-5|NA|NA
CASSWEGNQPQHF
TGTGCCAGCAGTTGGGAGGGCAATCAGCCCCAGCATTTT